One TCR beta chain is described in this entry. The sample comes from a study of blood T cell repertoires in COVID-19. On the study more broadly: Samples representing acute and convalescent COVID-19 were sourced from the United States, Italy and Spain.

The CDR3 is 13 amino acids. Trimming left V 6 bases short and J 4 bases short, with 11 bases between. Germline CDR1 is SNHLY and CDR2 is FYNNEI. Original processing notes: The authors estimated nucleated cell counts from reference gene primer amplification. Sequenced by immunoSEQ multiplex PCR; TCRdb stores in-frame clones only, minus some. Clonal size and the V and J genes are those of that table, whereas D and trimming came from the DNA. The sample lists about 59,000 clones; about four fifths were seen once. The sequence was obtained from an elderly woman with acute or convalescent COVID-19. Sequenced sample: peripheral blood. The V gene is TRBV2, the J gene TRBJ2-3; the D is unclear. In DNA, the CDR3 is TGTGCCAGCAGGGCCTCGTGGTCAGATACGCAGTATTTT. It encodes CASRASWSDTQYF.